Listed here are 11 T cell receptor beta chains from one sample, sequenced in a study of cytomegalovirus exposure and HLA in healthy donors. PCR amplification relied on 60 Vbeta primers (plus 13 Jbeta primers). Assay: immunoSEQ multiplex PCR; the TCRdb copy retains only in-frame clones and omits some. The data show roughly 26,000 clones, about 70% seen once. Sequenced sample: PBMCs. These receptors all stem from a woman aged 45-65 years in good health and CMV-seronegative.

This rearrangement joins TRBV5-1 to TRBJ1-2, with 7 positions matching TRBD1. Germline assignment: CDR1 SGHRS and CDR2 YFSETQ. V shed 2 bases and J 5 bases; nucleotides not matched to a gene: 6. The length of the CDR3 is 14 residues. The CDR3 sequence: CASSLGQAGYGYTF. For the CDR3, the DNA is TGCGCCAGCAGCTTAGGACAGGCGGGTTATGGCTACACCTTC. Drawing the rest from reference TRBV5-1 and TRBJ1-2, the complete variable domain is KAGVTQTPRYLIKTRGQQVTLSCSPISGHRSVSWYQQTPGQGLQFLFEYFSETQRNKGNFPGRFSGRQFSNSRSEMNVSTLELGDSALYLCASSLGQAGYGYTFGSGTRLTVV.

The chain uses TRBV6-1 and TRBJ1-4; TRBD1 might be the D (6 bases). V dropped 6 bases and J dropped 5 bases, with 16 bases sitting between them. Germline V gene sequence: CDR1 MNHNS, CDR2 SASEGT. The CDR3 totals 15 residues. The CDR3 sequence is CASSRGAGRNEKLFF. The DNA of the CDR3 is TGTGCCAGCAGCCGGGGGGCGGGCCGCAATGAAAAACTGTTTTTT.

The rearrangement uses TRBV5-4 and TRBJ1-4; a possible D gene is TRBD1 (5 bases). Trimming removed 6 bases from V and 5 bases from J, with 11 bases in between. CDR3 length: 13 residues. The germline V gene encodes CDR1 SGHNT and CDR2 YYREEE (reference sequence). The DNA of the CDR3 is TGTGCCAGCAATCAGGACACGAATGAAAAACTGTTTTTT. This gives the protein CASNQDTNEKLFF.

The genes are TRBV6-5 and TRBJ2-5; TRBD1 agrees at 7 bases. CDR3 size: 15 residues. Germline assignment: CDR1 MNHEY and CDR2 SVGAGI. The V segment lost 0 bases and the J segment 3 bases; nucleotides outside the gene matches: 4. The CDR3 bases are TGTGCCAGCAGTTACTCGGGGACAGCTAAAGAGACCCAGTACTTC. Its translation: CASSYSGTAKETQYF.

The genes are TRBV28 and TRBJ2-7; 12 bases map to TRBD2. The V segment lost 5 bases and the J segment 5 bases; nucleotides outside the gene matches: 7. This CDR3 spans 15 amino acids. Germline V gene data show CDR1 as MDHEN and CDR2 as SYDVKM. In nucleotides, the CDR3 is TGTGCCAGCAGTGGGTCTAGCGGGAGGGTCCACGAGCAGTACTTC. Encoded protein: CASSGSSGRVHEQYF.

V is TRBV29-1 and J is TRBJ1-2; D is perhaps TRBD1 (5 bases). Trimming pared 6 bases from V and 5 bases from J, leaving 10 bases between. The CDR3 length is 11 residues. Germline loops: CDR1 SQVTM, CDR2 ANQGSEA. CDR3 protein: CSVEEGYGYTF. For the CDR3, the DNA is TGCAGCGTGGAGGAGGGGTATGGCTACACCTTC.

The V and J genes are TRBV4-2 and TRBJ2-1, with 10 bases matching TRBD2. This CDR3 contains 20 residues. Germline values: CDR1 LGHNA, CDR2 YNFKEQ. V trimming: 2 bases; J trimming: 2 bases; junction bases outside the gene matches: 15. DNA of the CDR3: TGTGCCAGCAGCCAATTTTATACACTAGCGGGACTGATTACCTACAATGAGCAGTTCTTC. It encodes CASSQFYTLAGLITYNEQFF.

CDR3 sequence reads: CASSRPGQGYNEQFF. CDR3 sequence (DNA): TGTGCCAGCAGTCGTCCGGGACAGGGCTACAATGAGCAGTTCTTC. This chain links TRBV28 with TRBJ2-1; 9 positions agree with TRBD1. This CDR3 has 15 amino acids. V gave up 5 bases and J gave up 3 bases; unmatched junction bases: 5. The germline gives CDR1 MDHEN, CDR2 SYDVKM. Looking up the rest from reference TRBV28 and TRBJ2-1 gives the full variable domain: DVKVTQSSRYLVKRTGEKVFLECVQDMDHENMFWYRQDPGLGLRLIYFSYDVKMKEKGDIPEGYSVSREKKERFSLILESASTNQTSMYLCASSRPGQGYNEQFFGPGTRLTVL.

Only a few counts were recorded for this clone. The chain links TRBV6-5 to TRBJ1-1; D may be TRBD1 (5 bases). This CDR3 has 14 residues. Trimming took off 0 bases at V and 3 bases at J, with 8 bases between the two ends. Looked up from germline, CDR1 is MNHEY and CDR2 is SVGAGI. The CDR3 DNA follows: TGTGCCAGCAGTTACTCGGGCAGGGACACTGAAGCTTTCTTT. It is translated as CASSYSGRDTEAFF.

The chain is built from TRBV5-6 and TRBJ1-1, with a possible D match to TRBD1 (6 bases). Germline lookup yields CDR1 SGHDT and CDR2 YYEEEE. V lost 0 bases, J lost 4 bases, and 10 bases lay in between. The CDR3 spans 14 residues. DNA for the CDR3: TGTGCCAGCAGCTTGGAGACAGGATTCACTGAAGCTTTCTTT. Translation: CASSLETGFTEAFF.

This sequence joins TRBV13 and TRBJ2-5; a possible D gene is TRBD2 (5 bases). Germline CDR1 is PRHDT and CDR2 is FYEKMQ (reference sequence). V was clipped by 4 bases and J by 5 bases, with 11 bases between them. This CDR3 contains 13 residues. DNA for the CDR3: TGTGCCAGCAGCTGGGATACGGGGGAGACCCAGTACTTC. It encodes CASSWDTGETQYF.